This T cell receptor (beta chain) originates from a study of beta chain features in type 1 diabetes. Overall study results and limits: Patients and controls would be equally affected if PCR favored shorter templates.

Trimming took 1 base from V and 3 from J, leaving 10 bases between them. The CDR3 length is 14 residues. Per germline, CDR1 SGHDT and CDR2 YYEEEE. About this clone itself: Antigen specificity is unknown.

The investigators reverse transcribed all of the isolated RNA, so they sequenced expressed TCRB transcripts. Libraries were prepared by immunoSEQ multiplex PCR; TCRdb keeps only in-frame clonotypes and omits some of them. The repertoire includes under 250,000 clones, 12% to 15% of them detected once, and about 0.027% sits in the top ten. This sequence originates from a woman in her thirties or forties in good health. This rearrangement joins TRBV5-6 to TRBJ2-5; D not certain. Sequenced: naive CD4+ T cells from blood. The CDR3, as DNA: TGTGCCAGCAGCTTGAGTTGGCTAGAAGAGACCCAGTACTTC. This translates into CASSLSWLEETQYF.